Below, 13 T cell receptor beta chains from the same sample are listed, as sequenced in a study of blood T cell repertoires in COVID-19. TCRdb's table, derived via immunoSEQ multiplex PCR, lists solely in-frame clones and lacks some. The sample consists of approximately 190,000 clones, roughly four fifths of them appearing once. The sample taken for sequencing was peripheral blood. These receptors originate from a woman between 35 and 50 years old with acute or convalescent COVID-19.

CDR3 loop: CASSPRTGNYNHSPLHF. The DNA for the CDR3 is TGTGCCAGCAGCCCCAGGACAGGGAACTATAACCATTCACCCCTCCACTTT. This rearrangement joins TRBV7-6 to TRBJ1-6, with 8 bases identical to TRBD1. Germline trimming cut 5 bases from V and 8 bases from J; bases unmatched to any gene: 14. CDR1 and CDR2 (germline): SGHVS, FNYEAQ. The CDR3 is made up of 17 amino acids.

The chain carries TRBV19 and TRBJ1-3, with D perhaps matching TRBD1 (5 bases). Looked up from germline, CDR1 is LNHDA and CDR2 is SQIVND (reference sequence). V lost 9 bases to trimming and J lost 3 bases, with 18 bases between them. The length of the CDR3 is 15 residues. CDR3 loop: CASEQGTALGNTIYF. The CDR3 DNA reads TGTGCCAGCGAGCAGGGTACCGCACTTGGAAACACCATATATTTT.

The chain uses TRBV12-5 and TRBJ2-5; unclear D gene. CDR3 size: 14 residues. Germline loops: CDR1 LGHNT, CDR2 FRNRAP. With 7 bases removed from V and 2 bases from J, the gap between germline ends came to 14 bases. This chain's CDR3 is CASALSVNQETQYF. The CDR3 coding sequence is TGTGCTAGTGCCTTGTCGGTAAATCAAGAGACCCAGTACTTC.

This chain connects TRBV28 to TRBJ2-1, with D possibly matching TRBD1 (5 bases). Germline values: CDR1 MDHEN, CDR2 SYDVKM. CDR3 length equals 12 residues. V lost 6 bases and J 4 bases, leaving 7 bases between the germline ends. CDR3 bases: TGTGCCAGCAGGCAGGGTTACAATGAGCAGTTCTTC. Translated: CASRQGYNEQFF.

The gene calls are TRBV5-1 and TRBJ2-5; TRBD1 is a possible D gene (6 bases). Germline V gives CDR1 SGHRS, CDR2 YFSETQ. This CDR3 comprises 15 residues. Trimming stripped 3 bases from V and 4 bases from J, with 16 bases between. The CDR3 reads CASSSIRDTGETQYF. As DNA, the CDR3 is TGCGCCAGCAGCTCGATAAGGGACACCGGAGAGACCCAGTACTTC.

The chain uses TRBV5-5 and TRBJ1-3; 8 bases line up with TRBD1. The CDR3 consists of 16 residues. Germline V gene lookup returns CDR1 SGHKS and CDR2 YYEKEE (reference sequence). The V and J ends lost 5 bases and 0 bases, in that order; junction bases with no gene match: 7. CDR3 sequence reads: CASRVDRAHSGNTIYF. As DNA, the CDR3 is TGTGCCAGCAGAGTGGACAGGGCCCACTCTGGAAACACCATATATTTT.

The rearrangement joins TRBV6-5 to TRBJ2-2; 8 nucleotides match TRBD1. V shed 8 bases and J 7 bases; nucleotides not matched to a gene: 9. CDR1 is MNHEY and CDR2 is SVGAGI in the germline V gene. CDR3 length equals 14 residues. This CDR3 reads CASDGRGHDGELFF. CDR3 DNA sequence: TGTGCCAGCGACGGCAGGGGGCATGACGGGGAGCTGTTTTTT.

The chain employs TRBV20-1 and TRBJ2-4, with D possibly TRBD1 on 6 matching bases. The CDR3 is 11 amino acids. Germline lookup yields CDR1 DFQATT and CDR2 SNEGSKA (reference sequence). Trimming pared 3 bases from V and 7 bases from J, leaving 7 bases between. CDR3 in amino acids: CSASRGNIQYF. DNA of the CDR3: TGCAGTGCTAGTAGGGGGAACATTCAGTACTTC.

The chain uses TRBV5-1 and TRBJ1-1, with 7 bases fitting TRBD1. Per the germline V gene, CDR1 is SGHRS and CDR2 is YFSETQ. The V and J ends lost 3 bases and 3 bases, in that order; junction bases with no gene match: 5. The CDR3 has 14 amino acids. Here the CDR3 DNA reads TGCGCCAGCAGCTACCGACAGGGAGACACTGAAGCTTTCTTT. Residues: CASSYRQGDTEAFF.

This chain links TRBV28 with TRBJ2-2, with a weak D call TRBD2 (6 bases). The germline V gene has CDR1 MDHEN and CDR2 SYDVKM. The V end was cut by 4 bases, the J end by 5 bases, with 11 bases between. The CDR3 runs 14 residues. The CDR3 nucleotides read TGTGCCAGCAGTTGGGTAGCGGTTACCGGGGAGCTGTTTTTT. It translates to CASSWVAVTGELFF.

This chain uses TRBV27 with TRBJ2-1; 10 nucleotides agree with TRBD2. The germline CDR1 and CDR2 sequences are MNHEY and SMNVEV (reference sequence). V dropped 2 bases and J dropped 8; count of bases not matched to a gene: 3. The length of the CDR3 is 14 residues. In DNA, the CDR3 is TGTGCCAGCAGTTTAACTAGCGGGATGGATGAGCAGTTCTTC. This sequence encodes CASSLTSGMDEQFF.

The genes are TRBV6-5 and TRBJ2-2; TRBD2 matches at 8 bases. Germline trimming cut 7 bases from V and 4 bases from J; bases unmatched to any gene: 8. Germline loops: CDR1 MNHEY, CDR2 SVGAGI. This CDR3 contains 15 residues. CDR3 coding DNA: TGTGCCAGCACCCACCCGGGGGGGGCCACCGGGGAGCTGTTTTTT. Translating it yields CASTHPGGATGELFF.

This chain uses TRBV5-1 with TRBJ2-1, with 7 bases aligning to TRBD2. Trimming took 2 bases from V and 3 from J; bases not matched to a gene: 5. The CDR3 extends over 15 amino acids. CDR1 is SGHRS, CDR2 YFSETQ, per germline. CDR3 bases: TGCGCCAGCAGCTTTGGAGGCGGGGGCTACAATGAGCAGTTCTTC. Translating gives CASSFGGGGYNEQFF.